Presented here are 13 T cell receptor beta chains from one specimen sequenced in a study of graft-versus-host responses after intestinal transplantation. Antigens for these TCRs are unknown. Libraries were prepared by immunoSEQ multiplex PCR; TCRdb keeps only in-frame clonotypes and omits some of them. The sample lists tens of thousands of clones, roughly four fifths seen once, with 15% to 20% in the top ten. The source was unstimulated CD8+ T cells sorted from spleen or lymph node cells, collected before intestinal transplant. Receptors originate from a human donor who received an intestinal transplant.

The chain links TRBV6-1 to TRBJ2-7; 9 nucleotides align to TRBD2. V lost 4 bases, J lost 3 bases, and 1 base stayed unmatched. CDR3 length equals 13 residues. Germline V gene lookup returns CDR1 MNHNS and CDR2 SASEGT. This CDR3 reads CASSVSGGYEQYF. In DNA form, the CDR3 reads TGTGCCAGCAGTGTTAGCGGGGGCTACGAGCAGTACTTC.

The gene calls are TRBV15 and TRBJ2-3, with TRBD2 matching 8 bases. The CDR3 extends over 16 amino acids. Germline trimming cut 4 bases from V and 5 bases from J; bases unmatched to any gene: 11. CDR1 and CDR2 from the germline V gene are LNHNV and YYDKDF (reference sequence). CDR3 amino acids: CATSTLSGRSGDTQYF. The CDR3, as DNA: TGTGCCACCAGCACCTTGAGCGGGAGAAGCGGAGATACGCAGTATTTT.

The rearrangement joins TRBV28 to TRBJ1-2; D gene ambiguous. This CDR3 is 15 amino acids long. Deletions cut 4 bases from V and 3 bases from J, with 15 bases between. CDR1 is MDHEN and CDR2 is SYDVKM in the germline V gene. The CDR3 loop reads CASSSSRTPDYGYTF. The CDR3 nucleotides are TGTGCCAGCAGTTCAAGCAGGACGCCGGACTATGGCTACACCTTC.

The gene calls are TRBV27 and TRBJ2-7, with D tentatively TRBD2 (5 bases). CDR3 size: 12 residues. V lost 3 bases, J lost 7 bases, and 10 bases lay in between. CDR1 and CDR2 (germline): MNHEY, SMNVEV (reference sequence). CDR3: CASSFPSGEQYF. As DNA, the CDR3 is TGTGCCAGCAGTTTCCCCTCGGGGGAGCAGTACTTC.

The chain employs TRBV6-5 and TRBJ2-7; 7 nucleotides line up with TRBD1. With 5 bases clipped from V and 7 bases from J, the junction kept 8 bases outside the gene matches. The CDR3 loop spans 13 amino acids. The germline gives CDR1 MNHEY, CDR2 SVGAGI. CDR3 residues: CASSRTGTAEQYF. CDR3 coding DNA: TGTGCCAGCAGTCGCACCGGGACAGCAGAGCAGTACTTC.

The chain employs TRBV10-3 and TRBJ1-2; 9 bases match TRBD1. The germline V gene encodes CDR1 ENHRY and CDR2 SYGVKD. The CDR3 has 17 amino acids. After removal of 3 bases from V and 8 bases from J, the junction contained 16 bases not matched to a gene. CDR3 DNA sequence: TGTGCCATCAGTGATGGGACAGGGTCCCACCGAGACCGGGGCTACACCTTC. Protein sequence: CAISDGTGSHRDRGYTF.

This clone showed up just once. CDR3 region: CASSEGRGYDNEQFF. Here the CDR3 DNA reads TGCGCCAGCAGTGAAGGGCGGGGGTACGACAATGAGCAGTTCTTC. The V gene is TRBV10-1, the J gene TRBJ2-1; 7 nucleotides line up with TRBD2. Germline CDR1 and CDR2: WNHNN and SYGVQD (reference sequence). The CDR3 loop spans 15 amino acids. V gave up 3 bases and J gave up 5 bases; unmatched junction bases: 7.

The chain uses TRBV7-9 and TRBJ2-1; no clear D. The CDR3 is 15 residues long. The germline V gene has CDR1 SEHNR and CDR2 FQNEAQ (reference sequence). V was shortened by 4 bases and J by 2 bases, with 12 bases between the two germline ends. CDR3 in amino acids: CASSSPRAPYNEQFF. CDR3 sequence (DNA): TGTGCCAGCAGCTCACCTAGGGCACCCTACAATGAGCAGTTCTTC.

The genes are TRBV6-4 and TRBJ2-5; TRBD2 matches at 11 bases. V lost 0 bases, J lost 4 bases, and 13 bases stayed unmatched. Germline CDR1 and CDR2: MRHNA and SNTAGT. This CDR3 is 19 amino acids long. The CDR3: CASSDSGGPLAGEGETQYF. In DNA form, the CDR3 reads TGTGCCAGCAGTGACTCTGGAGGACCACTAGCGGGAGAGGGAGAGACCCAGTACTTC.

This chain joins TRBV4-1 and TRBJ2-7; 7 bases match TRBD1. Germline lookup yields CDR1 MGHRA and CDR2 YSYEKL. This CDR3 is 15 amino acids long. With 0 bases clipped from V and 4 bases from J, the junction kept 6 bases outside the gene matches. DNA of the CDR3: TGCGCCAGCAGCCAAGAAGACAGGGTTCATTACGAGCAGTACTTC. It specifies CASSQEDRVHYEQYF.

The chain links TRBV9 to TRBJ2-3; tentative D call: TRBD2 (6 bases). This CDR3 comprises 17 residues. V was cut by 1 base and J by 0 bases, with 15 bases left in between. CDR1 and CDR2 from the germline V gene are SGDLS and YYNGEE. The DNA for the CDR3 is TGTGCCAGCAGCGTACTCGGAGGGGCGGGTAGCACAGATACGCAGTATTTT. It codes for CASSVLGGAGSTDTQYF.

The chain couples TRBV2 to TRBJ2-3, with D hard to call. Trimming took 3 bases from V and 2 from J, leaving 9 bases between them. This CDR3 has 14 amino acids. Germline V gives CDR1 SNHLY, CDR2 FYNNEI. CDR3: CASSENSYTDTQYF. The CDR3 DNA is TGTGCCAGCAGTGAGAACAGCTACACAGATACGCAGTATTTT.

In nucleotides, the CDR3 is TGTGCCAGCATCTTAAGGGGGCAAGGCACAGATACGCAGTATTTT. It codes for CASILRGQGTDTQYF. This rearrangement joins TRBV5-6 to TRBJ2-3; 7 nucleotides align to TRBD1. From germline, CDR1 is SGHDT and CDR2 YYEEEE. The CDR3 totals 15 residues. J gave up 1 base and V 6 bases, and 8 bases lay outside the gene matches.